Below are 32 T cell receptor beta chains sequenced from a single sample in a study of blood T cell repertoires in COVID-19. This table comes from immunoSEQ multiplex PCR, and its TCRdb copy is limited to in-frame clones, with some not included. The data contain 300,000 to 500,000 clones, approximately 88% of them seen just once; the ten biggest clones take up roughly 2%. Sequenced input: PBMCs or T cells enriched from blood (not recorded which). The receptors were gathered from a woman aged 40 to 50 with acute COVID-19.

The chain combines TRBV5-1 with TRBJ2-3, with D uncertain. V was trimmed by 0 bases and J by 6 bases, leaving 11 bases between them. The CDR3 loop spans 14 amino acids. Germline V lookup: CDR1 SGHRS, CDR2 YFSETQ. In nucleotides, the CDR3 is TGCGCCAGCAGCTTGGCCAGGATAATTGATACGCAGTATTTT. Translated, it gives CASSLARIIDTQYF. The full variable domain, in which reference TRBV5-1 and TRBJ2-3 provide the parts outside the CDR3, is KAGVTQTPRYLIKTRGQQVTLSCSPISGHRSVSWYQQTPGQGLQFLFEYFSETQRNKGNFPGRFSGRQFSNSRSEMNVSTLELGDSALYLCASSLARIIDTQYFGPGTRLTVL.

The J gene is TRBJ1-2, the V gene TRBV5-1, with D tentatively TRBD1 (5 bases). This CDR3 comprises 16 residues. V lost 4 bases and J lost 2, with 18 bases in between. Germline V gene data show CDR1 as SGHRS and CDR2 as YFSETQ. The CDR3 spells CASSPPGGTENYGYTF. In DNA form, the CDR3 reads TGCGCCAGCAGCCCGCCTGGGGGGACGGAGAACTATGGCTACACCTTC.

The gene calls are TRBV6-5 and TRBJ1-1; D not resolved. V was cut by 4 bases and J by 4 bases, with 13 bases left in between. The CDR3 consists of 14 residues. The germline V gene has CDR1 MNHEY and CDR2 SVGAGI. The CDR3 bases are TGTGCCAGCAGTTGGTACATCTCTGGCACTGAAGCTTTCTTT. Its translation: CASSWYISGTEAFF.

This rearrangement joins TRBV4-2 to TRBJ2-7; D might be TRBD2 (6 bases). The CDR3 runs to 15 residues. Germline V gives CDR1 LGHNA, CDR2 YNFKEQ. Trimming took 0 bases from V and 0 from J, leaving 9 bases between them. The CDR3 sequence: CASSQDATSSYEQYF. CDR3 nucleotides: TGTGCCAGCAGCCAAGACGCGACTAGCTCCTACGAGCAGTACTTC.

The rearrangement uses TRBV27 and TRBJ2-5; 14 bases are a match to TRBD2. Germline lookup yields CDR1 MNHEY and CDR2 SMNVEV (reference sequence). This CDR3 is built from 14 residues. Trimming cost V 8 bases and J 5 bases; bases outside gene matches: 4. CDR3 nucleotides: TGTGCCAGCCGACTAGCGGGGGGGCGTGAGACCCAGTACTTC. It specifies CASRLAGGRETQYF.

The rearrangement joins TRBV12-5 to TRBJ2-5, with 7 bases fitting TRBD1. Germline-derived CDR1 and CDR2 are LGHNT and FRNRAP. The CDR3 sequence is 15 residues long. J gave up 5 bases and V 3 bases, and 9 bases lay outside the gene matches. The CDR3 region has the DNA TGTGCTAGTGGTTTTATGACAGGGAGAGGGGAGACCCAGTACTTC. Amino acids: CASGFMTGRGETQYF.

The chain carries TRBV5-4 and TRBJ1-1, with D possibly being TRBD1 (5 bases). This CDR3 comprises 15 residues. Trimming took off 0 bases at V and 1 base at J, with 10 bases between the two ends. Germline assignment: CDR1 SGHNT and CDR2 YYREEE (reference sequence). The CDR3 reads CASSLAREENTEAFF. The CDR3 coding sequence is TGTGCCAGCAGCTTGGCCAGGGAGGAGAACACTGAAGCTTTCTTT. The complete variable domain, with remaining parts taken from reference TRBV5-4 and TRBJ1-1, reads ETGVTQSPTHLIKTRGQQVTLRCSSQSGHNTVSWYQQALGQGPQFIFQYYREEENGRGNFPPRFSGLQFPNYSSELNVNALELDDSALYLCASSLAREENTEAFFGQGTRLTVV.

Of note for this clone: Different DNA sequences within this sample yield the same CDR3. V gene TRBV19 combines with J gene TRBJ1-6; D not resolved. The CDR3 sequence is 16 residues long. V shed 1 base and J shed 0 bases, with 7 bases lying between them. The germline gives CDR1 LNHDA, CDR2 SQIVND (reference sequence). CDR3 bases: TGTGCCAGTAGTATAGCCGCGAGCTCCTATAATTCACCCCTCCACTTT. It specifies CASSIAASSYNSPLHF.

The chain employs TRBV6-5 and TRBJ1-1; D perhaps matches TRBD1 (6 bases). The ends were cut back, 6 bases at V and 6 bases at J, with 14 bases in the middle. This CDR3 has 13 residues. CDR1 is MNHEY, CDR2 SVGAGI, per germline. Here the CDR3 DNA reads TGTGCCAGCAGCACAGGGAGCTCCGCTGAAGCTTTCTTT. Protein: CASSTGSSAEAFF.

J is TRBJ1-3 and V is TRBV5-6; D is possibly TRBD1 (5 bases). Germline CDR1 and CDR2: SGHDT and YYEEEE. The germline V and J ends were trimmed by 5 bases and 0 bases, with 9 bases remaining between them. This CDR3 is built from 14 residues. The CDR3 nucleotides read TGTGCCAGCAGGGACACTCGCTCTGGAAACACCATATATTTT. Its protein product is CASRDTRSGNTIYF.

The chain employs TRBV28 and TRBJ1-1; D not certain. CDR1 MDHEN and CDR2 SYDVKM come from the germline V gene. CDR3 length: 14 amino acids. V gave up 1 base and J gave up 4 bases, with 10 bases separating them. CDR3 in DNA: TGTGCCAGCAGTTTATATACGGTTTCCACTGAAGCTTTCTTT. Residues: CASSLYTVSTEAFF.

The sample holds many counts of this clone. The chain has TRBV27 and TRBJ1-6, with 10 positions matching TRBD1. Germline V lookup: CDR1 MNHEY, CDR2 SMNVEV (reference sequence). V lost 1 base, J lost 4 bases, and 4 bases stayed unmatched. The CDR3 spans 17 residues. CDR3 amino acids: CASSLFGQGEYNSPLHF. The CDR3 DNA follows: TGTGCCAGCAGTTTATTTGGACAGGGGGAGTATAATTCACCCCTCCACTTT.

The rearrangement links TRBV6-1 to TRBJ2-7; D is ambiguous. CDR1 and CDR2 (germline): MNHNS, SASEGT. The CDR3 runs 12 residues. Trimming took 3 bases from V and 4 from J, leaving 7 bases between them. CDR3 nucleotides: TGTGCCAGCAGTGATAGGAGATACGAGCAGTACTTC. Protein: CASSDRRYEQYF.

This clone was recorded a few times. The chain has TRBV24-1 and TRBJ1-4; D is unresolved. Trimming cost V 0 bases and J 0 bases, with 10 bases left between them. Germline CDR1 reads KGHDR; CDR2 reads SFDVKD. The CDR3 has 17 residues. CDR3 in DNA: TGTGCCACCAGTGATTTGAAGAGGAATCCAACTAATGAAAAACTGTTTTTT. It specifies CATSDLKRNPTNEKLFF.

This clone was observed a few times. The rearrangement links TRBV25-1 to TRBJ1-6, with 10 bases fitting TRBD1. The ends lost 4 bases at V and 6 bases at J; junction bases unmatched: 0. Germline V gives CDR1 MGHDK, CDR2 SYGVNS. The CDR3 is made up of 14 amino acids. This CDR3 is CASSGTGGNSPLHF. The CDR3 DNA follows: TGTGCCAGCAGTGGGACAGGGGGTAATTCACCCCTCCACTTT.

The V and J genes are TRBV5-5 and TRBJ2-1, with no clear D. The CDR3 length is 18 residues. Germline CDR1 SGHKS, CDR2 YYEKEE (reference sequence). V gave up 3 bases and J gave up 0 bases, with 19 bases separating them. Here the CDR3 reads CASSYSAAPLSSYNEQFF. The CDR3 DNA reads TGTGCCAGCAGCTACTCCGCCGCACCACTGAGCTCCTACAATGAGCAGTTCTTC.

This clone appeared a single time. The chain links TRBV24-1 to TRBJ2-6, with a possible D match to TRBD1 (6 bases). In germline, CDR1 is KGHDR, CDR2 SFDVKD. Trimming pared 3 bases from V and 0 bases from J, leaving 8 bases between. The CDR3 loop spans 16 amino acids. The CDR3 coding sequence is TGTGCCACCAGTGATCGGACAGACTCTGGGGCCAACGTCCTGACTTTC. It is translated as CATSDRTDSGANVLTF.

This clone was recorded a few times. The gene calls are TRBV13 and TRBJ1-6, with TRBD1 matching over 7 bases. The germline V gene has CDR1 PRHDT and CDR2 FYEKMQ (reference sequence). V lost 5 bases and J lost 6; bases outside the gene matches: 10. CDR3 length equals 16 residues. The CDR3 DNA reads as TGTGCCAGCAGCCCATCCGGGACAGCGACTAATTCACCCCTCCACTTT. It codes for CASSPSGTATNSPLHF.

The rearrangement links TRBV9 to TRBJ2-1, with 8 bases lining up with TRBD2. Germline CDR1 and CDR2: SGDLS and YYNGEE. This CDR3 is built from 17 residues. V lost 5 bases and J lost 0; bases outside the gene matches: 10. The DNA for the CDR3 is TGTGCCAGCAGACGGGGGGGCGCGTTTAACTCCTACAATGAGCAGTTCTTC. Its translation: CASRRGGAFNSYNEQFF.

The chain employs TRBV5-1 and TRBJ1-1, with TRBD1 as a possible D gene (5 bases). The V and J ends lost 0 bases and 4 bases respectively, with 7 bases between them. The germline V gene encodes CDR1 SGHRS and CDR2 YFSETQ. The CDR3 has 13 amino acids. CDR3 protein: CASSLGGPTEAFF. CDR3 in DNA: TGCGCCAGCAGCTTGGGGGGCCCCACTGAAGCTTTCTTT.

The chain carries TRBV27 and TRBJ1-6; D gene uncertain. The germline V gene has CDR1 MNHEY and CDR2 SMNVEV (reference sequence). The CDR3 sequence is 13 residues long. V lost 0 bases to trimming and J lost 13 bases, with 10 bases between them. CDR3 DNA sequence: TGTGCCAGCAGTTTATCGACCGGGGAGCCCCTCCACTTT. This gives the protein CASSLSTGEPLHF.

This chain joins TRBV4-1 and TRBJ2-1; D perhaps matches TRBD2 (5 bases). The CDR3 runs 17 residues. CDR1 and CDR2 (germline): MGHRA, YSYEKL. V lost 4 bases and J 0 bases, leaving 16 bases between the germline ends. The CDR3 reads CASSRGSGFDSYNEQFF. The CDR3 DNA reads as TGCGCCAGCAGCCGCGGGTCGGGGTTTGACTCCTACAATGAGCAGTTCTTC.

The chain is built from TRBV6-5 and TRBJ1-6, with D uncertain. The CDR3 loop spans 12 amino acids. In germline, CDR1 is MNHEY, CDR2 SVGAGI. Trimming removed 7 bases at V and 4 bases at J, with 5 bases between. The CDR3 is CASTRYNSPLHF. The CDR3 DNA reads as TGTGCCAGCACTAGATATAATTCACCCCTCCACTTT.

The chain joins TRBV7-6 to TRBJ2-3; TRBD2 aligns across 7 bases. The germline V gene has CDR1 SGHVS and CDR2 FNYEAQ. V shed 3 bases and J 4 bases; nucleotides not matched to a gene: 4. CDR3 length: 14 amino acids. CDR3 loop: CASSLGGEADTQYF. Written as DNA, the CDR3 is TGTGCCAGCAGCTTGGGGGGGGAAGCAGATACGCAGTATTTT.

The CDR3 DNA reads TGCAGTGCTTTAAACAGGGATGAGCAGTTCTTC. Its protein is CSALNRDEQFF. The V gene is TRBV20-1, the J gene TRBJ2-1; D perhaps matches TRBD1 (6 bases). The CDR3 spans 11 residues. Trimming shortened V by 5 bases and J by 8 bases, and 10 bases separated the two germline ends. Germline V gene lookup returns CDR1 DFQATT and CDR2 SNEGSKA (reference sequence).

The chain carries TRBV5-8 and TRBJ1-2; D is unresolved. Deletions cut 0 bases from V and 4 bases from J, with 10 bases between. The germline V gene has CDR1 SGHTS and CDR2 YDEGEE. CDR3 length: 14 amino acids. The CDR3 DNA reads TGTGCCAGCAGCTTGGACAGAATCGGCTATGGCTACACCTTC. Encoded protein: CASSLDRIGYGYTF.

The rearrangement links TRBV5-1 to TRBJ2-6, with 7 bases that match TRBD1. Per the germline V gene, CDR1 is SGHRS and CDR2 is YFSETQ. J was trimmed by 17 bases and V by 3 bases; bases with no gene match: 11. The CDR3 totals 13 residues. In DNA form, the CDR3 reads TGCGCCAGCAGCTCGGACGGGACAGCCCGTTTGACTTTC. This codes for CASSSDGTARLTF.

This sequence joins TRBV19 and TRBJ1-1, with D tentatively TRBD1 (6 bases). Germline CDR1 reads LNHDA; CDR2 reads SQIVND (reference sequence). V dropped 3 bases and J dropped 1 base, with 12 bases sitting between them. This CDR3 comprises 15 residues. CDR3 nucleotides: TGTGCCAGTAGTATCAGACAGGATGGGAACACTGAAGCTTTCTTT. Translated, it gives CASSIRQDGNTEAFF.

The V and J genes are TRBV5-1 and TRBJ2-7, with 9 bases fitting TRBD1. With 0 bases clipped from V and 5 bases from J, the junction kept 9 bases outside the gene matches. The germline CDR1 and CDR2 sequences are SGHRS and YFSETQ. The CDR3 spans 16 residues. CDR3 sequence: CASSLAAGQGINEQYF. The CDR3 region has the DNA TGCGCCAGCAGCTTGGCCGCAGGACAGGGGATTAACGAGCAGTACTTC. Filled out from reference TRBV5-1 and TRBJ2-7, the complete variable domain reads KAGVTQTPRYLIKTRGQQVTLSCSPISGHRSVSWYQQTPGQGLQFLFEYFSETQRNKGNFPGRFSGRQFSNSRSEMNVSTLELGDSALYLCASSLAAGQGINEQYFGPGTRLTVT.

Here the CDR3 DNA reads TGTGCCAGCAGTGAACGGGCTAGCGGGGGGGCTGGGACCCAGTACTTC. It codes for CASSERASGGAGTQYF. The chain couples TRBV25-1 to TRBJ2-5; 12 nucleotides match TRBD2. The V gene end was trimmed by 2 bases and the J gene end by 7 bases; junction bases not matched to a gene: 8. CDR3 length: 16 residues. The germline CDR1 and CDR2 sequences are MGHDK and SYGVNS.

The V call is TRBV5-6, the J call TRBJ2-2; D perhaps matches TRBD1 (5 bases). V was trimmed by 1 base and J by 8 bases, leaving 24 bases between them. The germline CDR1 and CDR2 sequences are SGHDT and YYEEEE. This CDR3 comprises 18 residues. The CDR3 reads CASSLYSGRVTRMGELFF. The CDR3 nucleotides read TGTGCCAGCAGCTTGTATAGTGGCAGGGTGACTCGTATGGGGGAGCTGTTTTTT.

In nucleotides, the CDR3 is TGTGCCAGCAGTTATTTAGGGGTCAATCAGCCCCAGCATTTT. As protein: CASSYLGVNQPQHF. V usage is TRBV6-2 or TRBV6-3 and J usage is TRBJ1-5; D might be TRBD1 (5 bases). The germline V gene encodes CDR1 MNHEY and CDR2 SVGEGT. The V end was cut by 3 bases, the J end by 3 bases, with 9 bases between. The length of the CDR3 is 14 residues.